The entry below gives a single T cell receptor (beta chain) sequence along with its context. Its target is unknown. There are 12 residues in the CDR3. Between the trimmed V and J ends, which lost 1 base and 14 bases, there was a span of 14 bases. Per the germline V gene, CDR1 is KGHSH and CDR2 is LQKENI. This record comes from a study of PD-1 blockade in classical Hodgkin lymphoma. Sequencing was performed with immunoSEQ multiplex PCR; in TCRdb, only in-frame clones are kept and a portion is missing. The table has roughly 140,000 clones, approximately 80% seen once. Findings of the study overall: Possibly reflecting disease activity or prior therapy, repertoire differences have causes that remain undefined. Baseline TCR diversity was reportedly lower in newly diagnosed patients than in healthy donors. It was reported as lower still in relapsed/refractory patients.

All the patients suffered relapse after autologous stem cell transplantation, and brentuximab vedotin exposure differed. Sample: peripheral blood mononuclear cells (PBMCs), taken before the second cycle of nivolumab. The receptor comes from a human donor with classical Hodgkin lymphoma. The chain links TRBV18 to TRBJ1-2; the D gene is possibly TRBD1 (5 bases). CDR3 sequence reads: CASSPQRGRATF. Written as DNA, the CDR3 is TGTGCCAGCTCACCACAGAGGGGCAGGGCTACCTTC.